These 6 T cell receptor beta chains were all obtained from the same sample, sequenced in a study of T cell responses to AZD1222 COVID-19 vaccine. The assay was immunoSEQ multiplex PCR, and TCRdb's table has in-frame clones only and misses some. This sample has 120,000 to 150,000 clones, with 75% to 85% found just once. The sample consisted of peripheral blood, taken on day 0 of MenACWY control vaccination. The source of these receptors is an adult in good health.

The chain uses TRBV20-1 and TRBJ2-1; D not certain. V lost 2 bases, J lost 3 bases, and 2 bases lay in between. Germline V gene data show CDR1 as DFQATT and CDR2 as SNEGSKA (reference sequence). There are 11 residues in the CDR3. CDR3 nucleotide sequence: TGCAGTGCTAGAAGCTACAATGAGCAGTTCTTC. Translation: CSARSYNEQFF.

CDR3 sequence reads: CASSFHRGRNEQFF. CDR3 in DNA: TGTGCCAGCAGCTTCCACAGGGGGAGGAATGAGCAGTTCTTC. V and J are TRBV7-3 and TRBJ2-1, with TRBD1 matching 8 bases. V lost 3 bases, J lost 7 bases, and 5 bases stayed unmatched. Germline values: CDR1 SGHTA, CDR2 FQGTGA. The CDR3 is made up of 14 amino acids.

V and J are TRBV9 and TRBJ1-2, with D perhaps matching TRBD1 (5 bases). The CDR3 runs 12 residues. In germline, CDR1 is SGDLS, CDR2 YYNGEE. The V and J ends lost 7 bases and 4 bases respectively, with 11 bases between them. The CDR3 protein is CASGGRTYGYTF. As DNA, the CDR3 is TGTGCCAGCGGGGGACGGACCTATGGCTACACCTTC.

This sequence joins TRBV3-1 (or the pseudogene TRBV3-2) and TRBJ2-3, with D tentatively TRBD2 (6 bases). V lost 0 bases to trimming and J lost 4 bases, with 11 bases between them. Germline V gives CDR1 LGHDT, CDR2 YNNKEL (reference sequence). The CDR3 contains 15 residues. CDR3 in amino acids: CASSQDVGGSDTQYF. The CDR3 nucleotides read TGTGCCAGCAGCCAAGATGTCGGGGGATCAGATACGCAGTATTTT.

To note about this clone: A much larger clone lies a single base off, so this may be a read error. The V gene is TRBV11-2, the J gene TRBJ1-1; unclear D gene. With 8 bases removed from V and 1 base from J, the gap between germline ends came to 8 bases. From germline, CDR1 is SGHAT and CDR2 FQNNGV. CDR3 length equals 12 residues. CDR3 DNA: TGTGCCAGCCGCTCGGGGAACACTGAAGCTTTCTTT. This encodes CASRSGNTEAFF.

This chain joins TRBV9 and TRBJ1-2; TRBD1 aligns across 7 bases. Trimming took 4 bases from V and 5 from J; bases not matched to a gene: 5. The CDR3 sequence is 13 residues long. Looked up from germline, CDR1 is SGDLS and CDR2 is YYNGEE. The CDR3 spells CASSPRDSYGYTF. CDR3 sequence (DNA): TGTGCCAGCAGCCCCCGGGACAGTTATGGCTACACCTTC.